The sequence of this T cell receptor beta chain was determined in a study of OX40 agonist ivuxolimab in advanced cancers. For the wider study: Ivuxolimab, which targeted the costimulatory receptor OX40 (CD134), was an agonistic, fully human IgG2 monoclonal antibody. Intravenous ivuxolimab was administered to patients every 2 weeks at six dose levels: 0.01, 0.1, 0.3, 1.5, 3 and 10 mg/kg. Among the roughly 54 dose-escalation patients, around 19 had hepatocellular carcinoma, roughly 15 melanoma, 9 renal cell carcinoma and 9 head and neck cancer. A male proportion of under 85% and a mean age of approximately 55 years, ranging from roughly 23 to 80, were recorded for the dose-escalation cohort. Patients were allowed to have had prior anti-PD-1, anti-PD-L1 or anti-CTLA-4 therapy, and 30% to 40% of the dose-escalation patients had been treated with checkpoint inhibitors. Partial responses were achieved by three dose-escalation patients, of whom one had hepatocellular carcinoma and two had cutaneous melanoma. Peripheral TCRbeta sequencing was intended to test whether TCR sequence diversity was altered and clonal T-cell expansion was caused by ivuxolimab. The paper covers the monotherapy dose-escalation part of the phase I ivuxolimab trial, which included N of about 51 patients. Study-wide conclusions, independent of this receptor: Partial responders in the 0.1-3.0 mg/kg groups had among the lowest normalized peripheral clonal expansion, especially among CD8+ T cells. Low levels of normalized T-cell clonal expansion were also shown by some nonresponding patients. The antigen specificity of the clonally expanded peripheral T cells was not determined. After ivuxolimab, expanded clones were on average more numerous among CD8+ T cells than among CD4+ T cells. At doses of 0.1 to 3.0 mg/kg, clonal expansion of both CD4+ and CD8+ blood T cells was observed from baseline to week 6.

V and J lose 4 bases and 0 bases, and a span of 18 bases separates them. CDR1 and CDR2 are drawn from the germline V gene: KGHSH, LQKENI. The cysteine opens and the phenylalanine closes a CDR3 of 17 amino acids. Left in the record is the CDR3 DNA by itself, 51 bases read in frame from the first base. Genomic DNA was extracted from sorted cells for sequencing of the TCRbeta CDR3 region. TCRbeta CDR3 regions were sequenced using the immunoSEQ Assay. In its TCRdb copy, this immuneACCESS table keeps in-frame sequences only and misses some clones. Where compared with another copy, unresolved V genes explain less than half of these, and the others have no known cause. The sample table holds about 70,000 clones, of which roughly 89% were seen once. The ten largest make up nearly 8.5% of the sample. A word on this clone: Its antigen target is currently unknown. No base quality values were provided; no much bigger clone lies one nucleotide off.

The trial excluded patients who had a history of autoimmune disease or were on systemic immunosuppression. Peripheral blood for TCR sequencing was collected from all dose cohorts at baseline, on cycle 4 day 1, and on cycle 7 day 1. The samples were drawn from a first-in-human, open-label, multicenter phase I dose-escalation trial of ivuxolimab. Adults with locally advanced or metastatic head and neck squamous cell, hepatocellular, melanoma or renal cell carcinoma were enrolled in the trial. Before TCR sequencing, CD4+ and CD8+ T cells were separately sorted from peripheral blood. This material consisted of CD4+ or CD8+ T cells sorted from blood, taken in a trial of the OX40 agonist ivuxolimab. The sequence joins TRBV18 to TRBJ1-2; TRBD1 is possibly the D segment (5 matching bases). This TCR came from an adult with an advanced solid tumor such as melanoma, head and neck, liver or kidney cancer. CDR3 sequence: CASSLIPGTEANYGYTF. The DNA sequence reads TGTGCCAGCTCACTCATTCCCGGGACGGAAGCTAACTATGGCTACACCTTC. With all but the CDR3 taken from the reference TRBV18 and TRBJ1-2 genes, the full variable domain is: NAGVMQNPRHLVRRRGQEARLRCSPMKGHSHVYWYRQLPEEGLKFMVYLQKENIIDESGMPKERFSAEFPKEGPSILRIQQVVRGDSAAYFCASSLIPGTEANYGYTFGSGTRLTVV.